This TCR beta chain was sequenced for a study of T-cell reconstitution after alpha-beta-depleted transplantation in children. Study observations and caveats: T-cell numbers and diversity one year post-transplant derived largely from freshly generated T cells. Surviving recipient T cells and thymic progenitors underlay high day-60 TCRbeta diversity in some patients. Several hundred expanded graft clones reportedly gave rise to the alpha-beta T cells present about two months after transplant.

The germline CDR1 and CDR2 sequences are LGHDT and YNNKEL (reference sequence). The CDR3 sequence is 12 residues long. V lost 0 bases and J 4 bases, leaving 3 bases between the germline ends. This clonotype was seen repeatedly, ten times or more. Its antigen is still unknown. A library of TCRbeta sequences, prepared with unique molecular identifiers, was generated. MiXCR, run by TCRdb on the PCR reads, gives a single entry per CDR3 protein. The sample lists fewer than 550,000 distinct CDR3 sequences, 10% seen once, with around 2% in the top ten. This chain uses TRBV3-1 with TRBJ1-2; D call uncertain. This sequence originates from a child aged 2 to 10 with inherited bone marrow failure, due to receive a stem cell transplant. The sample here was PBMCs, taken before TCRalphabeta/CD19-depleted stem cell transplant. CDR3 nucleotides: TGTGCCAGCAGCCAAGATGCCTATGGCTACACCTTC. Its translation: CASSQDAYGYTF.